This T cell receptor beta chain appears in the sequencing data of a study of T cells in Graves' hyperthyroidism and ophthalmopathy. Findings of the study overall: A model of 13 V-J pairs discriminated ophthalmopathy from stable hyperthyroidism. Blood also held most thyroid clonotypes expanded beyond 0.001.

Hyperthyroidism had been newly diagnosed in patients aged 18 to 65, and its duration was under 2 months. Diagnosing involved the use of clinical symptoms, serum thyroxine and TRAb, thyroid ultrasound and orbital computed tomography. Amplification of TCR beta CDR3 regions used RNA as the template. Researchers ran a first-round RT-PCR on the TCR CDR3 using the HTBI primer set. A single record per CDR3 protein comes from TCRdb applying MiXCR to the multiplex PCR reads. The profile shows 380,000 or so distinct CDR3 sequences, roughly 19% of them singletons. This CDR3 is 14 amino acids long. Germline CDR1 is SGHRS and CDR2 is YFSETQ. Between the trimmed V and J ends, which lost 3 bases and 4 bases, there was a span of 13 bases. In this sample, this clonotype turned up a few times. The target antigen is unknown.

What was sequenced was blood. This sequence joins TRBV5-1 and TRBJ2-5; D is perhaps TRBD1 (6 bases). The sequence was collected from a woman aged 18-29 years with Graves' hyperthyroidism. DNA of the CDR3: TGCGCCAGCAGCTCCCGGGGACAAGTAGAGACCCAGTACTTC. Residues: CASSSRGQVETQYF.